These 10 T cell receptor beta chains were all obtained from the same sample, sequenced in a study of beta chain features in type 1 diabetes. The sequenced template was cDNA made from the entire isolated RNA. Libraries were prepared by immunoSEQ multiplex PCR; TCRdb keeps only in-frame clonotypes and omits some of them. The sample includes about 190,000 clones, 7.8% of them seen just once. Study observations and caveats: All four CD4+ subsets from Type 1 diabetes patients carried moderately but significantly shorter TCRB CDR3s.

No cognate antigen is known for these TCRs. Sequencing was performed on central memory CD4+ T cells from blood. The receptors shown here come from a woman aged 40 to 55 with type 1 diabetes.

This rearrangement joins TRBV4-3 to TRBJ2-7; 8 bases map to TRBD2. J was trimmed by 4 bases and V by 4 bases; bases with no gene match: 6. Germline CDR1 LGHNA, CDR2 YSLEER. The CDR3 runs 14 residues. The CDR3 here is CASSRVLAVYEQYF. DNA of the CDR3: TGCGCCAGCAGCCGAGTACTAGCGGTGTACGAGCAGTACTTC.

The chain couples TRBV15 to TRBJ2-1, with D tentatively TRBD2 (6 bases). Per the germline V gene, CDR1 is LNHNV and CDR2 is YYDKDF (reference sequence). Trimming took 4 bases from V and 7 from J, leaving 14 bases between them. The length of the CDR3 is 14 residues. The CDR3 sequence is CATSKRLDENEQFF. Here the CDR3 DNA reads TGTGCCACCAGCAAAAGACTAGACGAGAATGAGCAGTTCTTC.

This chain links TRBV7-2 with TRBJ1-2; D gene ambiguous. V was clipped by 1 base and J by 8 bases, with 11 bases between them. CDR3 length: 13 amino acids. Germline loops: CDR1 SGHTA, CDR2 FQGNSA. Here the CDR3 DNA reads TGTGCCAGCAGCTTAGGCAGGTCCTACGGCTACACCTTC. Its translation is CASSLGRSYGYTF.

This clone appeared a single time. The sample carries other DNA sequences with the same CDR3. The V and J genes are TRBV7-2 and TRBJ2-7; TRBD2 aligns across 9 bases. The germline V gene encodes CDR1 SGHTA and CDR2 FQGNSA. There are 14 residues in the CDR3. Trimming at V came to 4 bases and at J to 1 base, leaving 2 bases not matched to a gene. This chain's CDR3 is CASSSTSGSYEQYF. CDR3 bases: TGTGCCAGCAGCTCGACTAGCGGATCCTACGAGCAGTACTTC.

The chain employs TRBV5-6 and TRBJ2-3, with TRBD2 matching 12 bases. This CDR3 contains 15 residues. Germline V gives CDR1 SGHDT, CDR2 YYEEEE. V gave up 4 bases and J gave up 1 base; unmatched junction bases: 1. In DNA, the CDR3 is TGTGCCAGCAGCAGGACTAGCGGGGGCACAGATACGCAGTATTTT. Protein: CASSRTSGGTDTQYF. Combining the CDR3 with reference TRBV5-6 and TRBJ2-3 gives the whole variable domain DAGVTQSPTHLIKTRGQQVTLRCSPKSGHDTVSWYQQALGQGPQFIFQYYEEEERQRGNFPDRFSGHQFPNYSSELNVNALLLGDSALYLCASSRTSGGTDTQYFGPGTRLTVL.

This chain joins TRBV5-6 and TRBJ1-2; a possible D gene is TRBD1 (6 bases). V was trimmed by 0 bases and J by 7 bases, leaving 16 bases between them. This CDR3 has 15 residues. Per germline, CDR1 SGHDT and CDR2 YYEEEE. The CDR3 is CASSLEAARGIGYTF. CDR3 in DNA: TGTGCCAGCAGCTTGGAGGCAGCCAGGGGAATTGGCTACACCTTC.

This clone was found a few times. This chain joins TRBV28 and TRBJ2-1; the match to TRBD2 covers 12 bases. Trimming took 8 bases from V and 0 from J; bases not matched to a gene: 2. Per the germline V gene, CDR1 is MDHEN and CDR2 is SYDVKM. The CDR3 contains 15 residues. CDR3 sequence: CASLAGGSSYNEQFF. CDR3 sequence (DNA): TGTGCCAGCCTAGCGGGAGGGAGCTCCTACAATGAGCAGTTCTTC.

This rearrangement joins TRBV11-2 to TRBJ2-5; 7 bases align to TRBD1. Germline V gene data show CDR1 as SGHAT and CDR2 as FQNNGV. V gave up 4 bases and J gave up 4 bases; unmatched junction bases: 3. The CDR3 totals 13 residues. The CDR3 coding sequence is TGTGCCAGCAGCTCGGACAGGTTAGAGACCCAGTACTTC. It is translated as CASSSDRLETQYF.

This clone turned up a few times. V and J are TRBV11-2 and TRBJ2-3, with a tentative D call TRBD2 (7 bases). CDR3 size: 16 residues. Germline CDR1 and CDR2: SGHAT and FQNNGV. The V and J ends lost 5 bases and 5 bases respectively, with 20 bases between them. CDR3 residues: CASSQEGGTWVDTQYF. CDR3 nucleotide sequence: TGTGCCAGCAGCCAAGAGGGGGGGACGTGGGTAGATACGCAGTATTTT.

V gene TRBV9 combines with J gene TRBJ1-2, with 8 positions matching TRBD1. The CDR3 has 16 residues. Germline lookup yields CDR1 SGDLS and CDR2 YYNGEE. V lost 0 bases to trimming and J lost 7 bases; unmatched junction nucleotides: 11. The chain's CDR3 is CASSVDHPGQGGGYTF. Written as DNA, the CDR3 is TGTGCCAGCAGCGTAGACCACCCCGGACAGGGCGGTGGCTACACCTTC.